One sample yielded the 8 T cell receptor beta chains listed below, sequenced in a study of T-cell memory formation after mild COVID-19. MiXCR was run by TCRdb on the 5' RACE reads, yielding one entry per CDR3 protein. The sample shows about 260,000 distinct CDR3 sequences, less than 9.5% of them seen only once. Source material: PBMCs or a T cell subset sorted from them (not recorded which). Source of these receptors: a man between 18 and 29 years old who had mild COVID-19 (a few samples of this study predate the infection). Cell type and time point are not known.

The V gene is TRBV6-1, the J gene TRBJ2-1; the D gene is possibly TRBD1 (6 bases). CDR1 and CDR2 (germline): MNHNS, SASEGT. The CDR3 length is 16 residues. Deletions cut 2 bases from V and 3 bases from J, with 14 bases between. This chain's CDR3 is CASSESGKGVYNEQFF. Here the CDR3 DNA reads TGTGCCAGCAGTGAAAGTGGGAAGGGGGTCTACAATGAGCAGTTCTTC.

This clonotype has a handful of counts. The genes are TRBV7-9 and TRBJ2-5; D tentatively fits TRBD1 or TRBD2 (5 bases each). The CDR3 runs 14 residues. Germline-derived CDR1 and CDR2 are SEHNR and FQNEAQ (reference sequence). The V end was cut by 5 bases, the J end by 4 bases, with 14 bases between. The CDR3 nucleotides read TGTGCCAGCAGCCGGGGCTACGTGGCAGAGACCCAGTACTTC. Protein sequence: CASSRGYVAETQYF.

The rearrangement uses TRBV7-8 and TRBJ2-7; D is uncertain. Germline-derived CDR1 and CDR2 are SGHVS and FQNEAQ. This CDR3 region has 13 residues. The V and J ends lost 11 bases and 0 bases respectively, with 14 bases between them. The CDR3 DNA reads as TGTGCCGGGCTGGATCCTAGCTCCTACGAGCAGTACTTC. This codes for CAGLDPSSYEQYF.

This clonotype showed up many times. CDR3 in DNA: TGCGCCAGCAGTGAAGGGCAGCTAAATTCACCCCTCCACTTT. Protein sequence: CASSEGQLNSPLHF. The rearrangement uses TRBV10-1 and TRBJ1-6; D is unclear. Trimming removed 3 bases from V and 7 bases from J, with 10 bases in between. The V gene's germline CDR1 is WNHNN and CDR2 SYGVQD (reference sequence). The CDR3 totals 14 residues.

The rearrangement links TRBV20-1 to TRBJ2-4; possibly TRBD2 for D (6 bases). Germline loops: CDR1 DFQATT, CDR2 SNEGSKA (reference sequence). This CDR3 has 15 residues. Trimming removed 1 base from V and 9 bases from J, with 19 bases in between. As DNA, the CDR3 is TGCAGTGCTAGAGTTGACGGGAGCCCCCGGGGCATTCAGTACTTC. Residues: CSARVDGSPRGIQYF.

A few counts support this clonotype. The gene calls are TRBV20-1 and TRBJ2-3, with D perhaps TRBD2 (7 bases). The V end was cut by 4 bases, the J end by 0 bases, with 23 bases between. The CDR3 has 18 residues. Germline V CDR1 and CDR2: DFQATT, SNEGSKA (reference sequence). CDR3 bases: TGCAGTGCTACCCGCGGGGGCCCCGCCTCTCTGAGCACAGATACGCAGTATTTT. Its translation: CSATRGGPASLSTDTQYF.

A few counts support this clonotype. The J gene is TRBJ1-6, the V gene TRBV7-2; D is possibly TRBD1 (6 bases). Per germline, CDR1 SGHTA and CDR2 FQGNSA. Trimming stripped 1 base from V and 3 bases from J, with 10 bases between. The CDR3 has 16 residues. CDR3 coding DNA: TGTGCCAGCAGCTTAGATGACAGGAACTATAATTCACCCCTCCACTTT. Its translation: CASSLDDRNYNSPLHF.

The chain joins TRBV12-3 or TRBV12-4 to TRBJ1-2; 8 bases align to TRBD1. J was trimmed by 8 bases and V by 7 bases; bases with no gene match: 9. This CDR3 comprises 13 residues. CDR3 amino acids: CASKTGTGGGYTF. Here the CDR3 DNA reads TGTGCCAGCAAGACCGGGACAGGAGGAGGCTACACCTTC.